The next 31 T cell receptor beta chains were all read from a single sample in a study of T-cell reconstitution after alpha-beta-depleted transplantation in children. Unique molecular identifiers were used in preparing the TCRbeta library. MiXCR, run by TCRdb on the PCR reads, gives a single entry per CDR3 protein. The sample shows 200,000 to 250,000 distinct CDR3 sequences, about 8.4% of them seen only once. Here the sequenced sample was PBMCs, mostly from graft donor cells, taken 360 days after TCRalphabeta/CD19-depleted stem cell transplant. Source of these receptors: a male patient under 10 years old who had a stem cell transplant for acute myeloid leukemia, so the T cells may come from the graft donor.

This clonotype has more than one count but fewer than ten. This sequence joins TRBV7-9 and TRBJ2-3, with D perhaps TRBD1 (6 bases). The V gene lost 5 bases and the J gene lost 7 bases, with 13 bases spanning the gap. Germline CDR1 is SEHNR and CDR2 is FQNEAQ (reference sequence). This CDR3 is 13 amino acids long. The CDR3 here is CASSVRGLNTQYF. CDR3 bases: TGTGCCAGCAGCGTCAGGGGCCTGAATACGCAGTATTTT.

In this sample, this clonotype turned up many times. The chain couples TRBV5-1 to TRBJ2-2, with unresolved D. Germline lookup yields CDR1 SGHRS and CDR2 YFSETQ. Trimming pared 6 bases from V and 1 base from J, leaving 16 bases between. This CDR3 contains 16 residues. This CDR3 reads CASKGEYIENTGELFF. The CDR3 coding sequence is TGCGCCAGCAAGGGCGAGTATATAGAGAACACCGGGGAGCTGTTTTTT.

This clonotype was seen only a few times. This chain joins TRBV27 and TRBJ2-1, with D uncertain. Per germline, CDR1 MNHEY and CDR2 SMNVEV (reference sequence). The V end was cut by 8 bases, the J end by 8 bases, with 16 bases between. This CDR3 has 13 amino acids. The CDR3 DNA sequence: TGTGCCAGCCGAGTTTATCCTATGGATGAGCAGTTCTTC. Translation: CASRVYPMDEQFF.

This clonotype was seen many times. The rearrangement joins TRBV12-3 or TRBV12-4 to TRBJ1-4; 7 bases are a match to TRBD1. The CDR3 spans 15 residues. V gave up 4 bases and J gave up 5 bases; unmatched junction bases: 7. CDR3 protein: CASSSRQGGNEKLFF. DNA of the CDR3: TGTGCCAGCAGTTCGAGGCAGGGGGGGAATGAAAAACTGTTTTTT.

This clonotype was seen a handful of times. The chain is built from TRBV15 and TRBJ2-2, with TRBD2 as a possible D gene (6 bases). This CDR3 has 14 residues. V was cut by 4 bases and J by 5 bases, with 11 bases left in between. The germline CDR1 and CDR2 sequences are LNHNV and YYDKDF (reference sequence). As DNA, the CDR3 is TGTGCCACCAGCACCCGGGGGAGTACCGGGGAGCTGTTTTTT. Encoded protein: CATSTRGSTGELFF.

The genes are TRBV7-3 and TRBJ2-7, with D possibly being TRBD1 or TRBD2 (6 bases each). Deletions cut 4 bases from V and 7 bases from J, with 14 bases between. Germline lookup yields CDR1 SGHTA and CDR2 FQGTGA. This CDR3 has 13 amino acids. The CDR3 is CASSSTGAGEQYF. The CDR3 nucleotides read TGTGCCAGCAGCTCCACGGGGGCGGGGGAGCAGTACTTC.

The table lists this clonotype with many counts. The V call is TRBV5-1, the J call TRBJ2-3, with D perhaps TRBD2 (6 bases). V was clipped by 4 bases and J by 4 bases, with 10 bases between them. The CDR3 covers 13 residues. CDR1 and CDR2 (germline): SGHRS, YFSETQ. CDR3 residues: CASSVLAADTQYF. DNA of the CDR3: TGCGCCAGCAGCGTACTAGCCGCAGATACGCAGTATTTT. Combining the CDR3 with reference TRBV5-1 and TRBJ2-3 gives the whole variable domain KAGVTQTPRYLIKTRGQQVTLSCSPISGHRSVSWYQQTPGQGLQFLFEYFSETQRNKGNFPGRFSGRQFSNSRSEMNVSTLELGDSALYLCASSVLAADTQYFGPGTRLTVL.

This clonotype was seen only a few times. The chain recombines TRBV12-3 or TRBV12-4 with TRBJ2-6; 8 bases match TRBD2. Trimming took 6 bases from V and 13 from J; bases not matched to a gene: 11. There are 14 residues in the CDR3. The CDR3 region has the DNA TGTGCCAGCAGCGTCCGTGCGGGGGGAATGGTCCTGACTTTC. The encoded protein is CASSVRAGGMVLTF.

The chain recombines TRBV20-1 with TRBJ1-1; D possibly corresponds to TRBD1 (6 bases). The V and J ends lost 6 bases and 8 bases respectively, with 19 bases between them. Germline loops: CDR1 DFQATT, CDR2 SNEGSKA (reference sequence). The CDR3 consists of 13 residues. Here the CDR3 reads CSAQDIRGGEAFF. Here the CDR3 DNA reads TGCAGTGCGCAGGACATCCGAGGGGGGGAAGCTTTCTTT.

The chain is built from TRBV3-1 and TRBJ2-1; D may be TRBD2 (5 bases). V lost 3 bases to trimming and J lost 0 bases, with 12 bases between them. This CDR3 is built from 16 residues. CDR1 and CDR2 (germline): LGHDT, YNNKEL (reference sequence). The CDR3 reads CASSHFRGISYNEQFF. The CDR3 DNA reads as TGTGCCAGCAGCCATTTCCGAGGGATCTCCTACAATGAGCAGTTCTTC.

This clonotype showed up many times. DNA of the CDR3: TGTGCCAGCAGTTTCGGCGGGGACACTCCTCAGTTCTTC. Its translation: CASSFGGDTPQFF. This sequence joins TRBV12-3 or TRBV12-4 and TRBJ2-1; D is tentatively TRBD1 or TRBD2 (6 bases each). Trimming shortened V by 3 bases and J by 13 bases, and 16 bases separated the two germline ends. The CDR3 has 13 amino acids.

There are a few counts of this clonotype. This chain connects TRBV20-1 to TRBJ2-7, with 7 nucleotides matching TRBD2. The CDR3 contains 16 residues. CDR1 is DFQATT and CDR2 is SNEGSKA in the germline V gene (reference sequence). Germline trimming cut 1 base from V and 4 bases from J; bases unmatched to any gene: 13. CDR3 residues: CSARGGEGRTTYEQYF. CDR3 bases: TGCAGTGCTAGAGGGGGGGAGGGCCGGACTACTTACGAGCAGTACTTC.

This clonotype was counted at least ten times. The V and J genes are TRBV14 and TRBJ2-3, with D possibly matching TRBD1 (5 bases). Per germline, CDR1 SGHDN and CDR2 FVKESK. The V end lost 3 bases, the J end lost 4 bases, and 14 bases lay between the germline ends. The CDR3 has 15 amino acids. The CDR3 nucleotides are TGTGCCAGCAGCCAGAGCTTTTGGGGCGCAGATACGCAGTATTTT. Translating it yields CASSQSFWGADTQYF.

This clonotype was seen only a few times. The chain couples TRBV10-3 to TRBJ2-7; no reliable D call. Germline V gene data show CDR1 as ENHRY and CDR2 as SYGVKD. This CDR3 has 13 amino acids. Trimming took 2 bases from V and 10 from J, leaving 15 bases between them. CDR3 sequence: CAISEPYRGEQYV. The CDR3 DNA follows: TGTGCCATCAGTGAGCCGTACCGTGGAGAACAGTACGTC.

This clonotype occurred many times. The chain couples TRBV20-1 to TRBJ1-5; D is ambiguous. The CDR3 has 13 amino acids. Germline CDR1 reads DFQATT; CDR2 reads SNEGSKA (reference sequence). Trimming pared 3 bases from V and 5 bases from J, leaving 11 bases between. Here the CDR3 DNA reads TGCAGTGCTAGGAGGCAGGCATATCAGCCCCAGCATTTT. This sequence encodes CSARRQAYQPQHF.

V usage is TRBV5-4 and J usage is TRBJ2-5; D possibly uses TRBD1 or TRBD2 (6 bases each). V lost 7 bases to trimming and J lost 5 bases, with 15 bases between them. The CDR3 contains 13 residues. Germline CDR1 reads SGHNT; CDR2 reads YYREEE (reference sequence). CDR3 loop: CASARGTSETQYF. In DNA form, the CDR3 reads TGTGCCAGCGCTCGGGGGACATCGGAGACCCAGTACTTC. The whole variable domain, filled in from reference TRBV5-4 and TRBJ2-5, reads ETGVTQSPTHLIKTRGQQVTLRCSSQSGHNTVSWYQQALGQGPQFIFQYYREEENGRGNFPPRFSGLQFPNYSSELNVNALELDDSALYLCASARGTSETQYFGPGTRLLVL.

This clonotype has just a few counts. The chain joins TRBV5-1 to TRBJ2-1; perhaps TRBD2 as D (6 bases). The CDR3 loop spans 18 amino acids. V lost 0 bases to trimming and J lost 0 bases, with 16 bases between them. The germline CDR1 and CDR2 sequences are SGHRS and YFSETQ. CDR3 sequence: CASSLVPSGGVSYNEQFF. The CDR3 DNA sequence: TGCGCCAGCAGCTTGGTCCCCTCGGGCGGGGTCTCCTACAATGAGCAGTTCTTC.

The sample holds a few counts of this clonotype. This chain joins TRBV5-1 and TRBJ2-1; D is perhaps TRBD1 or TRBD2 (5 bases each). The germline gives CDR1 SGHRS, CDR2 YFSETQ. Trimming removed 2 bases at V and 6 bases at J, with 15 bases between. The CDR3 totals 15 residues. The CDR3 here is CASSFTTGRSNEQFF. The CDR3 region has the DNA TGCGCCAGCAGCTTTACTACGGGACGCTCCAATGAGCAGTTCTTC. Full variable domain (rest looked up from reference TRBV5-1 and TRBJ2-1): KAGVTQTPRYLIKTRGQQVTLSCSPISGHRSVSWYQQTPGQGLQFLFEYFSETQRNKGNFPGRFSGRQFSNSRSEMNVSTLELGDSALYLCASSFTTGRSNEQFFGPGTRLTVL.

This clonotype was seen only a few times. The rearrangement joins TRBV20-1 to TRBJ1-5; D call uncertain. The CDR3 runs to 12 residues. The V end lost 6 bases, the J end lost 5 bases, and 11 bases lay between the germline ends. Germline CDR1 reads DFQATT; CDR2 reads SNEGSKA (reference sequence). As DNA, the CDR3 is TGCAGTGCCTTAGGACGAGATCAGCCCCAGCATTTT. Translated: CSALGRDQPQHF.

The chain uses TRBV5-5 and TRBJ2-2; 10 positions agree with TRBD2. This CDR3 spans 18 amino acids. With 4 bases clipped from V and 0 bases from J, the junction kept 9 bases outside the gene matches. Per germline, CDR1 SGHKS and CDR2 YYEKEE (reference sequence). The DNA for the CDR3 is TGTGCCAGCAGCAGGACTAGCGGAGCCCCTACGAACACCGGGGAGCTGTTTTTT. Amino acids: CASSRTSGAPTNTGELFF.

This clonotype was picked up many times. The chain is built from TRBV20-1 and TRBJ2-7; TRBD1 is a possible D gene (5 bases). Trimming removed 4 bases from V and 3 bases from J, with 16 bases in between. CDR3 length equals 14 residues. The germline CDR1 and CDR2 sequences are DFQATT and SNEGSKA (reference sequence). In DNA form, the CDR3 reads TGCAGTGCTACCCTAATCAGAAGGGGCTACGAGCAGTACTTC. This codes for CSATLIRRGYEQYF.

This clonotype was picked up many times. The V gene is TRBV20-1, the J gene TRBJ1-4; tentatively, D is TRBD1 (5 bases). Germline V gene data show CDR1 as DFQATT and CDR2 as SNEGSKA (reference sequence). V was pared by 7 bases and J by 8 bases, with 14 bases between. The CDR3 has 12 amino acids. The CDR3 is CSVLGRLEKLFF. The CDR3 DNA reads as TGCAGTGTTCTGGGGCGTTTAGAAAAACTGTTTTTT.

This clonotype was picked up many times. The CDR3 protein is CASSLDTEYEQYV. In DNA, the CDR3 is TGTGCCAGCAGCTTGGATACCGAATACGAGCAGTACGTC. The rearrangement links TRBV5-6 to TRBJ2-7; no firm D call. The germline V and J ends were trimmed by 0 bases and 4 bases, with 8 bases remaining between them. This CDR3 has 13 residues. Germline CDR1 SGHDT, CDR2 YYEEEE.

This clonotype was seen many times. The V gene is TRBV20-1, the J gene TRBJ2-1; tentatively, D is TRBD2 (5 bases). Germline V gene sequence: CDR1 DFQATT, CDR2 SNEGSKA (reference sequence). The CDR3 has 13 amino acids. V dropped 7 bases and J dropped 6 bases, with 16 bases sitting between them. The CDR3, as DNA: TGCAGTGAGGTAGGGCTAGAGGGCAATGAGCAGTTCTTC. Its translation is CSEVGLEGNEQFF.

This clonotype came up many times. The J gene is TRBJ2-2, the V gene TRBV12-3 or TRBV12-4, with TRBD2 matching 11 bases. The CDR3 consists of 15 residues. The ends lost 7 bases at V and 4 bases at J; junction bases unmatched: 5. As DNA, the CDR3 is TGTGCCAGCACCCGGGGACTAGCGGTCACCGGGGAGCTGTTTTTT. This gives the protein CASTRGLAVTGELFF.

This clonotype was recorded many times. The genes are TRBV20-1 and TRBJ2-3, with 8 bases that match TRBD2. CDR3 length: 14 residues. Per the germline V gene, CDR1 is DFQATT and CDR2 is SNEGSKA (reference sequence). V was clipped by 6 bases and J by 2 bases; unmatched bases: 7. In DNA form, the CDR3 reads TGCAGTGCCACACTAGCGGCCCACACAGATACGCAGTATTTT. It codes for CSATLAAHTDTQYF.

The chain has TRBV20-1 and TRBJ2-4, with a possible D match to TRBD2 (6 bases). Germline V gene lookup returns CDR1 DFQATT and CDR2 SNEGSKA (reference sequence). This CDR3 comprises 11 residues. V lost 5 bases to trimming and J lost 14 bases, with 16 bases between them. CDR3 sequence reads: CSARIRGKEYF. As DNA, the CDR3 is TGCAGTGCTCGCATCCGGGGGAAGGAGTACTTC.

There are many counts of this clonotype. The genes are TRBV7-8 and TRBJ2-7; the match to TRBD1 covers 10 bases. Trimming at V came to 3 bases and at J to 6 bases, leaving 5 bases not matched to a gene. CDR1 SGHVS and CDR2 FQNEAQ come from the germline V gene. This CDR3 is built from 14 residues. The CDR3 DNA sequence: TGTGCCAGCAGCTTCCGGGACAGGGGTGGCGAGCAGTACTTC. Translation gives CASSFRDRGGEQYF.

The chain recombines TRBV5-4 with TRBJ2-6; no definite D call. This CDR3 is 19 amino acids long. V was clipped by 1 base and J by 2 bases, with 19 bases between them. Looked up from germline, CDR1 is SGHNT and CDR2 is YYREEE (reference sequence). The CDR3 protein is CASSLILSGWRPGANVLTF. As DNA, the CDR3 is TGTGCCAGCAGCTTGATATTGTCAGGATGGCGGCCTGGGGCCAACGTCCTGACTTTC.

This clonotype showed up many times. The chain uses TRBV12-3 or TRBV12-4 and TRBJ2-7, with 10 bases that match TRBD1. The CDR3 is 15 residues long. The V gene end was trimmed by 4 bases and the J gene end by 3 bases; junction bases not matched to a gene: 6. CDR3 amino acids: CASSSGGQGNYEQYF. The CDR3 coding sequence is TGTGCCAGCAGTTCAGGGGGACAGGGGAACTACGAGCAGTACTTC.

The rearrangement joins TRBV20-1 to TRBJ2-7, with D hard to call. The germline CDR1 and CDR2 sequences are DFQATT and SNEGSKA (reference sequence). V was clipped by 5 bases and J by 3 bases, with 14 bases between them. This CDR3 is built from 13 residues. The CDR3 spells CSAATSFGYEQYF. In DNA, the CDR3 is TGCAGTGCTGCGACATCCTTCGGCTACGAGCAGTACTTC.